The entry below gives a single T cell receptor beta chain sequence along with its context. Unique molecular identifiers were incorporated during preparation of the TCRbeta library. Via MiXCR, TCRdb re-called the PCR reads, giving one row per CDR3 protein. Among 300,000 to 400,000 distinct CDR3 sequences listed, roughly 15% were seen once. The data belong to a study of T-cell reconstitution after alpha-beta-depleted transplantation in children. This clonotype was obtained from a human donor who donated a stem cell graft to a child with Fanconi anemia. Sequencing was performed on PBMCs, taken from the stem cell graft.

CDR3 bases: TGTGCCAGCTGCCCACAGGGGGGTCGGGGGGAGCTGTTTTTT. Translated, it gives CASCPQGGRGELFF. The rearrangement joins TRBV6-1 to TRBJ2-2, with 8 bases aligning to TRBD1. V lost 8 bases and J lost 8; bases outside the gene matches: 10. The CDR3 has 14 amino acids. Per the germline V gene, CDR1 is MNHNS and CDR2 is SASEGT.